The T cell receptor (beta chain) under discussion was sequenced for a study of blood T cells in healthy people across ages (dated by TCRdb to between 2014 and 2017). For the study in its entirety: Template switching captured roughly one uniquely barcoded TCR beta cDNA molecule per two T cells in model experiments. Four age groups were formed from the donors: young (average 16 years), middle-aged (around 40), aged (around 68) and long-lived (82). Two additional independent replicas of 1 million unique cDNA reads from the same blood draw were analyzed for two donors (one aged 18 to 29 and one aged 80 or older). The study measured age-related changes in TCR beta repertoire diversity using deep sequencing normalized with unique cDNA molecular identifiers. Overall study outcomes, separate from this receptor: Compared with the aged group, more naive CD4+ T cells, fewer expanded clones and increased TCR diversity were shown by the long-lived group, suggesting age selection. Total diversity estimates from one million sequenced T cells were considered lower bounds and underestimates. As age increased, observed TCR beta diversity per million T cells dropped in a roughly linear way, and a significant reduction was already evident by age roughly 36. The percentage of naive T cells measured by flow cytometry correlated strongly with observed TCR beta diversity. Donor CMV infection status was unknown, potentially confounding age-related changes in expanded clonotypes. Bulk unsorted PBMC profiling prevented conclusive comparison of naive and antigen-experienced compartments.

Library prep was done by 5' RACE. The sample was run on an Illumina HiSeq 2500. The second PCR ran for about 6 to 12 cycles and used a J-beta primer mix along with a sample-barcoded 5' primer. Each TCR beta cDNA molecule received a unique molecular identifier from a template-switch 5' adaptor carrying 12 random nucleotides. Each sample yielded at least 3 million CDR3-containing paired-end reads. All of the RNA was converted into first-strand cDNA using the Mint cDNA synthesis kit, with a TRBC-specific oligonucleotide serving as the primer. All cDNA was treated with uracil-DNA glycosylase and then went through a first 18-cycle PCR with the universal primers M1SS and BC2_uni_R. Processing in the source paper ran as follows. Normalization of each sample was performed by random selection of 1 million high-quality reads, each carrying a distinct molecular identifier. Reads sharing molecular identifiers were discarded rather than binned into consensus sequences. CDR3 identification, clonotype clustering and error correction used MiTCR with a Q25 quality threshold and the strictest error-elimination algorithm. Lower-bound total TCR beta diversity was estimated with a nonparametric unseen species model using Euler transformation. Starting from the raw public reads, TCRdb applied fastp trimming at Q25, assembled clones with MiXCR and retained in-frame beta chains. For every CDR3 protein sequence, its rows merge into one entry that carries the most common genes and DNA. These V and J calls derive from TCRdb rather than the authors' analysis. For this sample the table gives more than 650,000 distinct CDR3 sequences, of which 20% to 30% were detected only once. Around 2.9% of the sample belongs to the ten largest clones.

Spanning cysteine to phenylalanine, the CDR3 consists of 14 amino acids. This entry keeps only the CDR3 DNA: 42 bases, framed from base 1. V loses 6 bases of germline sequence and J loses 0 bases, and the interval between the two ends is 6 bases. This clonotype came up a few times. No cognate antigen has been identified for it. No base-level quality is on record; no much larger clone is a single base apart. The donors were 40 or so Caucasian individuals from Russia, aged 6 to 90 years, who were systemically healthy. Each donor gave about 10 milliliters of peripheral blood, drawn into EDTA-treated Vacutainer tubes. Ficoll-Paque density-gradient centrifugation was used to isolate PBMCs, with at least 7 million obtained per sample. Total RNA was extracted from PBMCs with Trizol reagent, with at least 6 micrograms obtained per sample. For every donor, an aliquot of PBMCs went through flow cytometry to measure the percentages of naive CD45RAhigh/CD27high T cells.

These data also featured in a second study, about T cells of mothers and their children. Looking at the second paper: Donors were nine systemically healthy Caucasian individuals: three mothers and their six children. cDNA synthesis consumed the entire amount of extracted RNA, loaded at approximately 1.5 ug RNA in each 15 ul reaction. In the second PCR, the M1S primer introduced both the sample barcodes and 2-4 random nucleotides. Over 8.5 million TCR beta CDR3 reads were obtained for each mother, and 2.5 million to 3 million reads were obtained for each child. Thymic selection shapes the output of TCR recombination in a similar way in related and unrelated pairs, and inherited differences have a minor effect. Normalized repertoire overlap was always slightly but never significantly higher in related than unrelated mother-child pairs. Persistent microchimeric T cell clones were not detected, at a sensitivity of about 90 clones per million clonotypes. To look for features that set related mother-child pairs apart from unrelated individuals, the researchers ran deep NGS to compare the TCR beta repertoires of mothers and children. Mothers averaged around 43 +/- 4 years of age and children averaged around 10 +/- 4 years. After adapter ligation with NEBNext reagents, the libraries were sequenced on Illumina HiSeq 2000 with 100+100 nt paired-end reads. To prevent cross-contamination, the mother and child libraries were prepared one month apart and sequenced in separate runs. For each donor, between about 500,000 and 2,200,000 distinct TCR beta clonotypes were identified. Naive TCR beta clonotypes were estimated from low-frequency clonotypes matched to each donor's FACS-determined naive share, without sorting.

The sequence was obtained from a boy younger than 18 in good health. The rearranged chain carries TRBV12-3 or TRBV12-4 and TRBJ2-6; confidence is insufficient to name the D gene. The sample consisted of blood. CDR3 reads: CASRQSSGANVLTF. The DNA sequence is given as TGTGCCAGCAGACAAAGCTCTGGGGCCAACGTCCTGACTTTC.